This entry concerns a single T cell receptor (beta chain). Its specificity is not known. In germline, CDR1 is LGHDT, CDR2 YNNKEL (reference sequence). V lost 1 base to trimming and J lost 9 bases, with 13 bases between them. The CDR3 runs to 14 residues. As it was prepared, the TCRbeta library received unique molecular identifiers. TCRdb independently ran MiXCR on the PCR reads; one entry per CDR3 protein. The sample includes approximately 1,000,000 distinct CDR3 sequences, 25% to 35% of them seen just once. This sample is part of a study of T-cell reconstitution after alpha-beta-depleted transplantation in children. The study, taken as a whole, reports: About two months after transplant, alpha-beta T cells reportedly came from several hundred expanded graft clones. Counts and diversity of T cells one year after transplant came mostly from newly produced T cells. Some patients showed high day-60 TCRbeta diversity, which derived from surviving recipient T cells and thymic progenitors.

This specimen was PBMCs, mostly from graft donor cells, taken 360 days after TCRalphabeta/CD19-depleted stem cell transplant. This chain links TRBV3-1 with TRBJ2-4; possibly TRBD2 for D (6 bases). The TCR was taken from a boy in the first two years of life who had a stem cell transplant for SCID, so the T cells may come from the graft donor. The CDR3: CASSQGTGRTIQYF. DNA for the CDR3: TGTGCCAGCAGCCAAGGGACTGGGAGGACCATTCAGTACTTC.